The sequence of this T cell receptor beta chain was determined in a study of blood T cell repertoires in COVID-19. Study in general: Spain, Italy and the United States supplied samples that represented acute and convalescent COVID-19.

The CDR3 spans 15 residues. Trimming cost V 5 bases and J 5 bases; bases outside gene matches: 8. Germline CDR1 reads MNHEY; CDR2 reads SVGAGI. TCRdb keeps only in-frame clones here, not all; method: immunoSEQ multiplex PCR. The sample contains 250,000 or so clones, approximately 90% of which appear only once. The receptor comes from a man aged 40-49 years who had been exposed to COVID-19. Sequenced: PBMCs or T cells enriched from blood (not recorded which). J is TRBJ2-7 and V is TRBV6-5; the match to TRBD1 covers 11 bases. The CDR3 is CASSPPGQGGNEQYF. CDR3 DNA: TGTGCCAGCAGTCCTCCGGGACAGGGGGGGAACGAGCAGTACTTC.